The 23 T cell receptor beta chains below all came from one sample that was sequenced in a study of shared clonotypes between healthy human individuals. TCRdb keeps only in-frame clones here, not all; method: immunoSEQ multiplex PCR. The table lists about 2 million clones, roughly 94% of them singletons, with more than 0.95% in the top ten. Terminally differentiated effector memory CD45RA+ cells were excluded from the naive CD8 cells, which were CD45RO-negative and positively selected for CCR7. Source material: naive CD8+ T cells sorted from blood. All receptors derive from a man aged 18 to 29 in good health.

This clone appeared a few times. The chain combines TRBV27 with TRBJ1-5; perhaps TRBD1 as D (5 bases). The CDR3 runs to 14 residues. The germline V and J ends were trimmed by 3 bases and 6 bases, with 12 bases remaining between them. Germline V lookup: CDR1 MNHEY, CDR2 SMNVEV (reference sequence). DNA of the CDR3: TGTGCCAGCAGTTTCCGGGGGGAGGGTCAGCCCCAGCATTTT. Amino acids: CASSFRGEGQPQHF.

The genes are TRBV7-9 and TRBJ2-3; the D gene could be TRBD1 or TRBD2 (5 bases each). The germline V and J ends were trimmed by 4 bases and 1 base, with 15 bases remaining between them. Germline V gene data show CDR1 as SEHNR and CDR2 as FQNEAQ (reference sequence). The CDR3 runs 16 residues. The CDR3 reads CASSYRDRGGTDTQYF. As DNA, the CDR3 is TGTGCCAGCAGCTACCGGGACCGTGGGGGCACAGATACGCAGTATTTT. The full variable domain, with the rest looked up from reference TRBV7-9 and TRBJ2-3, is DTGVSQNPRHKITKRGQNVTFRCDPISEHNRLYWYRQTLGQGPEFLTYFQNEAQLEKSRLLSDRFSAERPKGSFSTLEIQRTEQGDSAMYLCASSYRDRGGTDTQYFGPGTRLTVL.

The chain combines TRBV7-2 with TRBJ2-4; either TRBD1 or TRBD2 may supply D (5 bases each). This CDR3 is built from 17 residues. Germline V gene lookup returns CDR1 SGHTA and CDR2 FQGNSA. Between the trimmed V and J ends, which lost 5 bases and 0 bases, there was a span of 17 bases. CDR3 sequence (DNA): TGTGCCAGCAGCCTAAGCCGGGACGCCTTAGCCAAAAACATTCAGTACTTC. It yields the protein CASSLSRDALAKNIQYF.

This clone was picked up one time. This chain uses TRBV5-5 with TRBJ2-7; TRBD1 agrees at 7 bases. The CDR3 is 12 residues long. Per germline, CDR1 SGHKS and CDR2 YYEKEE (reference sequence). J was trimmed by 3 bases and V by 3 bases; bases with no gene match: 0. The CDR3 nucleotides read TGTGCCAGCAGCTGGGACAGCTACGAGCAGTACTTC. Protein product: CASSWDSYEQYF.

Here the CDR3 reads CASSMNEDSANYGYTF. Written as DNA, the CDR3 is TGTGCCAGTAGTATGAATGAAGACAGCGCTAACTATGGCTACACCTTC. The rearrangement joins TRBV19 to TRBJ1-2; D might be TRBD1 (5 bases). Germline V gene lookup returns CDR1 LNHDA and CDR2 SQIVND (reference sequence). The CDR3 has 16 amino acids. Trimming cost V 3 bases and J 0 bases, with 14 bases left between them.

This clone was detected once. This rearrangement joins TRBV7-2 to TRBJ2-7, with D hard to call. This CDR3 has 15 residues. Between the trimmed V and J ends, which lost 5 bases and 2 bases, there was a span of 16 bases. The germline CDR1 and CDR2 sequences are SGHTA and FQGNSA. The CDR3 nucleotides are TGTGCCAGCAGCCAGGACCCAGCACCACCCTACGAGCAGTACTTC. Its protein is CASSQDPAPPYEQYF.

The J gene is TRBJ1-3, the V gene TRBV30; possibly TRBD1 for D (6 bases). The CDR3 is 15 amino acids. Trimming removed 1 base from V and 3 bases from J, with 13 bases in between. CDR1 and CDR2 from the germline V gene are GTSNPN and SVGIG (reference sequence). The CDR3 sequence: CAWSDLGGLGNTIYF. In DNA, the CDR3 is TGTGCCTGGAGTGACTTAGGGGGACTTGGAAACACCATATATTTT.

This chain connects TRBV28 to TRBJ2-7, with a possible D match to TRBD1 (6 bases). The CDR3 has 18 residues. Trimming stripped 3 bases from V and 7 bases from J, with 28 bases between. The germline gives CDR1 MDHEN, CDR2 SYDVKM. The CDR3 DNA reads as TGTGCCAGCAGTTTTTTTGAGGATGGGAGACTGACAGGCGTGGAGCAGTACTTC. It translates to CASSFFEDGRLTGVEQYF.

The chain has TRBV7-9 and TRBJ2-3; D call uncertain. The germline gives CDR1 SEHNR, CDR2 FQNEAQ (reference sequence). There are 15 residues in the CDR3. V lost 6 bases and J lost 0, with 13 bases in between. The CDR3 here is CASSTSLFSTDTQYF. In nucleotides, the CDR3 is TGTGCCAGCAGTACAAGTCTATTTAGCACAGATACGCAGTATTTT.

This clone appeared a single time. The CDR3 loop reads CASRYDNEQFF. CDR3 DNA: TGTGCCAGCCGCTATGACAATGAGCAGTTCTTC. This sequence joins TRBV2 and TRBJ2-1; no clear D. CDR3 length: 11 residues. V was clipped by 8 bases and J by 5 bases, with 7 bases between them. The germline gives CDR1 SNHLY, CDR2 FYNNEI. Complete variable domain (other parts from reference TRBV2 and TRBJ2-1): EPEVTQTPSHQVTQMGQEVILRCVPISNHLYFYWYRQILGQKVEFLVSFYNNEISEKSEIFDDQFSVERPDGSNFTLKIRSTKLEDSAMYFCASRYDNEQFFGPGTRLTVL.

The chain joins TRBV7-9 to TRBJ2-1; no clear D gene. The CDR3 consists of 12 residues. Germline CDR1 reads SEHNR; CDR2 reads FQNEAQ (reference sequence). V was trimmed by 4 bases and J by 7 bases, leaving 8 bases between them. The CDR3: CASSSPANEQFF. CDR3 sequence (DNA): TGTGCCAGCAGCTCCCCAGCGAATGAGCAGTTCTTC.

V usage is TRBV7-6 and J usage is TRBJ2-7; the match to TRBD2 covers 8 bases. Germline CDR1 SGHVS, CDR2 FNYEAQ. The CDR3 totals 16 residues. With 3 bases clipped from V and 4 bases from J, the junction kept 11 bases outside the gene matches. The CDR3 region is CASSLLTSGSAYEQYF. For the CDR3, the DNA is TGTGCCAGCAGCTTGCTCACAAGCGGGAGTGCGTACGAGCAGTACTTC.

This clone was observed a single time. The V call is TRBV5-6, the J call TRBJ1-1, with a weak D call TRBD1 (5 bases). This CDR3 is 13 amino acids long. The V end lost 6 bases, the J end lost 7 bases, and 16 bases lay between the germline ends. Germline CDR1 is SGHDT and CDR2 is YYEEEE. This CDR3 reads CASIPQGGVEAFF. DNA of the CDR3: TGTGCCAGCATCCCGCAGGGCGGGGTTGAAGCTTTCTTT.

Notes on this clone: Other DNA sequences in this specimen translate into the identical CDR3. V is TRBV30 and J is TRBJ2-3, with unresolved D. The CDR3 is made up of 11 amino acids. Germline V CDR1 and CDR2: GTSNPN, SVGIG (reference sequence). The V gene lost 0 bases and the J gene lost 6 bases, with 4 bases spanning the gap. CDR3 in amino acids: CAWSVPDTQYF. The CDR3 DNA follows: TGTGCCTGGAGTGTACCTGATACGCAGTATTTT.

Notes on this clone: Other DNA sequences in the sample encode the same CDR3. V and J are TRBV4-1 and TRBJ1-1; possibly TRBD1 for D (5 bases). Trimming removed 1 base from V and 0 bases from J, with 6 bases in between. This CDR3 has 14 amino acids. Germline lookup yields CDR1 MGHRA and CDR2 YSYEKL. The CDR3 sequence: CASSQGDLNTEAFF. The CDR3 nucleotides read TGCGCCAGCAGCCAAGGGGACCTGAACACTGAAGCTTTCTTT.

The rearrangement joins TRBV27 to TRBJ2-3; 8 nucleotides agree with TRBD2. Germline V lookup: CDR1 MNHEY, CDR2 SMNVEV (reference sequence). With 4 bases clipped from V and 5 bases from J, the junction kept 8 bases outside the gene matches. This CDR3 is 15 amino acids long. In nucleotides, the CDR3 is TGTGCCAGCAGTTGGAGCGGGGGTCAGGGAGATACGCAGTATTTT. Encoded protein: CASSWSGGQGDTQYF.

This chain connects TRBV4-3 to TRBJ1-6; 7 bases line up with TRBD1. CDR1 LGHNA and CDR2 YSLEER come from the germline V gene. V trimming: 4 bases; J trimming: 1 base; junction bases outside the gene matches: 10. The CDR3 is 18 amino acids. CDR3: CASSPARQGRSYNSPLHF. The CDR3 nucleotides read TGCGCCAGCAGCCCAGCTCGACAGGGTCGGTCCTATAATTCACCCCTCCACTTT.

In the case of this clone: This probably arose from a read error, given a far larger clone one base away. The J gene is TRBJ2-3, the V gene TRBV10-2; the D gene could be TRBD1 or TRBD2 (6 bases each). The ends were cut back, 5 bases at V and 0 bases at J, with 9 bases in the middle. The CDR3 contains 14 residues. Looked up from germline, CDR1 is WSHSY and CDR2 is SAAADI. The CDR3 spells CASSRGLSTDTQYF. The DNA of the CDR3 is TGCGCCAGCAGTCGGGGGCTTAGCACAGATACGCAGTATTTT.

The CDR3 spells CASSLTGMGSNQPQHF. The CDR3, as DNA: TGTGCCAGCAGCCTAACCGGAATGGGTAGCAATCAGCCCCAGCATTTT. The chain combines TRBV7-9 with TRBJ1-5; D unclear. The CDR3 extends over 16 amino acids. V was pared by 5 bases and J by 0 bases, with 14 bases between. CDR1 is SEHNR and CDR2 is FQNEAQ in the germline V gene (reference sequence).

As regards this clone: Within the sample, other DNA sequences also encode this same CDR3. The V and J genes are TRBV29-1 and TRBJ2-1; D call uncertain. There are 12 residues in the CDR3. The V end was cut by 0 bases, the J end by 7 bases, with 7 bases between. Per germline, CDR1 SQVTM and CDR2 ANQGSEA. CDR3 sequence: CSVEEGSNEQFF. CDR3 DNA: TGCAGCGTTGAAGAGGGTAGTAATGAGCAGTTCTTC.

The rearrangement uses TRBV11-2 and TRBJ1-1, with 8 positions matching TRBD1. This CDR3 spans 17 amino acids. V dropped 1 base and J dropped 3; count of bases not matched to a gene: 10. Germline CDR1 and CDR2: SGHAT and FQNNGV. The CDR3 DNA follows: TGTGCCAGCAGCTTAGCCGGACAGGGCTCCAAGGACACTGAAGCTTTCTTT. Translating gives CASSLAGQGSKDTEAFF.

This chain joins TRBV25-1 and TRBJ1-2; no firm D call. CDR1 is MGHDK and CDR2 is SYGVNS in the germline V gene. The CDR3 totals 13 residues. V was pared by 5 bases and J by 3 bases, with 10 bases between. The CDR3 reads CASSYPGDYGYTF. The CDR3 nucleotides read TGTGCCAGCAGTTATCCGGGAGACTATGGCTACACCTTC.

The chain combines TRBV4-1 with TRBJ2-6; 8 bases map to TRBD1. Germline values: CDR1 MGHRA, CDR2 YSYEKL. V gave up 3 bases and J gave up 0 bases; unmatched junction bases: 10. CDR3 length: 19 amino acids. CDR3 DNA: TGCGCCAGCAGCCAGTATGACAGGGGAGACTACTCTGGGGCCAACGTCCTGACTTTC. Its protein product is CASSQYDRGDYSGANVLTF.